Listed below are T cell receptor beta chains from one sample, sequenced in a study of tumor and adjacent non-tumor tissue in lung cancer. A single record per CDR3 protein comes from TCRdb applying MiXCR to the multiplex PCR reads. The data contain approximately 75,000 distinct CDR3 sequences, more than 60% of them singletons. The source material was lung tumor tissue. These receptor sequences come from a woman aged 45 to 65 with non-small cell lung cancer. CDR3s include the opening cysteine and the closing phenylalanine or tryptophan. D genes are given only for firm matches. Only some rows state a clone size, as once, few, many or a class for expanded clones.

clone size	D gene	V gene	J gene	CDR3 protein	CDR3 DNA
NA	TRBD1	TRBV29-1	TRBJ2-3	CSADCPGQGTATDTQYF	TGCAGCGCGGACTGCCCTGGACAGGGTACCGCCACAGATACGCAGTATTTT
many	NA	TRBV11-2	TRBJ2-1	CASSLYRLVSEQFF	TGTGCCAGCAGCTTATACCGGCTGGTTAGTGAGCAGTTCTTC
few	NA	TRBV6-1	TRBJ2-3	CASSSAPGRGPDTQYF	TGTGCCAGCAGTTCAGCTCCGGGACGGGGACCAGATACGCAGTACTTT
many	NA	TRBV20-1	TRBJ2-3	CSATALAGTDTQYF	TGCAGTGCTACCGCGCTAGCCGGCACAGATACGCAGTATTTT
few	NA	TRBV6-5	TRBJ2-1	CTSREDYAYNEQFF	TGTACCAGCAGAGAGGACTACGCTTACAATGAGCAGTTCTTC
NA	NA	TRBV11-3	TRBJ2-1	CASSIFQFF	TGTGCCAGCAGCATATTCCAATTCTTC
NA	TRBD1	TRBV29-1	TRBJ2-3	CSVAGTGIGDTQFF	TGCAGCGTTGCAGGGACAGGAATAGGAGATACGCAGTTTTTT
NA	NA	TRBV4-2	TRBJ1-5	CASSQDLTSIQVQHF	TGTGCCAGCAGCCAAGACCTCACTAGCATTCAGGTCCAGCATTTT
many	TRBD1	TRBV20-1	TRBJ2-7	CSASTGVGGYYEQYF	TGCAGTGCTAGTACAGGGGTGGGCGGCTACTACGAGCAGTACTTC
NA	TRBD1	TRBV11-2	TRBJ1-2	CASIPGGTGDLYGYTF	TGTGCCAGCATCCCCGGCGGGACAGGGGACCTCTATGGCTACACCTTC
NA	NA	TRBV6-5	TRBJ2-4	CASTGTGVQYF	TGTGCCAGCACCGGTACAGGTGTTCAGTACTTC
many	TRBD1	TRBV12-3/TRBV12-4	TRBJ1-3	CASSSTDRFFGNTIYF	TGTGCCAGCAGCTCTACGGACAGGTTCTTTGGAAACACCATATATTTT
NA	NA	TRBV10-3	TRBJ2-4	CAISIGGEGIQYF	TGTGCCATCAGTATTGGGGGAGAGGGCATTCAATACTTC
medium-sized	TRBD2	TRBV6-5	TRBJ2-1	CASIITSGSTNEQFF	TGTGCCAGCATCATTACTAGCGGGAGTACCAATGAGCAGTTCTTC
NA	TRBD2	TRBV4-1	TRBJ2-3	CPSNQRAGADTQYF	TGCCCCAGCAACCAGAGGGCGGGAGCTGATACGCAGTATTTT
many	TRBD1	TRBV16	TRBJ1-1	CASSLPFNSGQPNTEAFF	TGTGCCAGCAGCCTACCTTTTAATTCGGGACAGCCGAACACTGAAGCTTTCTTT
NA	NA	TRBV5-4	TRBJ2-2	CANSLLGSVNTGELFF	TGTGCCAACAGCTTGCTTGGGTCCGTGAACACCGGGGAGCTGTTTTTT
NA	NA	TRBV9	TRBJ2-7	CASSTGLGSSYEQYF	TGTGCCAGCAGCACGGGACTTGGCAGCTCCTACGAGCAGTACTTC
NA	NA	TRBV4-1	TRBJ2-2	CASSQEGSLVTGELFF	TGCGCAAGCAGCCAAGAAGGAAGTCTAGTGACCGGGGAGCTGTTTTTT
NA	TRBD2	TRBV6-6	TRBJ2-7	CTSTTGTSSYKQYF	TGTACCAGCACCACCGGGACTAGTTCCTACAAGCAATACTTC
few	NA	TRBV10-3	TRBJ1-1	CGISDLLGSEAFF	TGTGGCATCAGTGATCTCTTGGGCAGTGAAGCTTTCTTT
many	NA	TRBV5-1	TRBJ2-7	CASRSVGGPSSYEQYF	TGCGCCAGCAGAAGTGTTGGAGGGCCGAGCTCCTACGAGCAGTACTTC
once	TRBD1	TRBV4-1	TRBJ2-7	CASSPFRDRAIYEQYF	TGTGCCAGCAGCCCCTTCCGGGACAGGGCTATCTACGAGCAGTACTTC
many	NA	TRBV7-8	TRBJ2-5	CASSSPIQETQYF	TGTGCCAGCAGTTCTCCGATCCAAGAGACCCAGTACTTC
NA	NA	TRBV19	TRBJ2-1	CASSPPRLSGRANEQFF	TGTGCCAGCAGTCCTCCAAGACTATCGGGAAGAGCCAATGAGCAGTTCTTC
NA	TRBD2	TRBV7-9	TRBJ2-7	CASSFGGSGSYEQYF	TGTGCCAGCAGCTTCGGGGGGTCGGGGTCCTACGAGCAGTACTTC
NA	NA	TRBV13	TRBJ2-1	CASSVSRREYYNEQFF	TGTGCCAGTAGCGTTAGCAGGAGAGAGTACTACAATGAGCAGTTCTTC
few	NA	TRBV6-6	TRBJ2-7	CASGTIAYEQYF	TGTGCCAGCGGAACAATCGCCTACGAGCAATACTTC
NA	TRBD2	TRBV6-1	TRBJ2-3	CASNETLSGGRVTQYF	TGTGCCAGCAATGAGACCTTATCGGGAGGGCGCGTTACGCAGTATTTT
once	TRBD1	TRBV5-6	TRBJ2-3	CVSSLELGQGAYSPTDTQYF	TGTGTCAGCAGCTTGGAGCTGGGGCAGGGGGCTTATTCCCCCACAGATACGCAGTATTTT
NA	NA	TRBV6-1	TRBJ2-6	CTRSEVGRGVGANVLTF	TGTACCAGGAGTGAAGTGGGAAGGGGTGTTGGGGCCAACGTCCTGACTTTC
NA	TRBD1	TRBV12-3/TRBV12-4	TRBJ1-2	CPSSLRAKGANGYTF	TGTCCCAGCAGTTTAAGGGCGAAGGGGGCTAATGGCTACACCTTC
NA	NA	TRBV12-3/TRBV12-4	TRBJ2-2	CGNSLAGLTGELFF	TGTGGCAACAGTTTAGCCGGCCTCACCGGGGAGCTGTTTTTT
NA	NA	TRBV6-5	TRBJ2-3	CASSYSTWDSPRTTDMQYF	TGTGCCAGTAGTTACTCCACCTGGGACTCCCCCCGAACCACAGATATGCAGTATTTT
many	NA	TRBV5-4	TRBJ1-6	CASSLWVAGYNSPLHF	TGTGCCAGCAGCCTTTGGGTGGCAGGTTATAATTCACCCCTCCACTTT
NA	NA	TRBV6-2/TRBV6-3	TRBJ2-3	CASSMDSVTDTQYF	TGTGCCAGCAGCATGGACAGTGTAACAGATACACAATATTTT
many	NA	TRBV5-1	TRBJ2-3	CASSPLRITDTQYF	TGCGCCAGCAGCCCCCTCCGTATAACAGATACGCAGTATTTT
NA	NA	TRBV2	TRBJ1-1	CASRGDKGDTEAFF	TGTGCCAGCAGGGGGGACAAGGGGGACACTGAAGCTTTCTTT
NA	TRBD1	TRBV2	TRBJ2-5	CASSEARTGGLRETQYF	TGTGCCAGCAGTGAAGCGAGGACAGGGGGTTTAAGAGAGACCCAGTACTTC
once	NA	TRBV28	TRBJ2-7	CASRIDGTHPVTYEQYF	TGTGCCAGCAGAATTGACGGGACACATCCCGTAACCTACGAGCAGTACTTC
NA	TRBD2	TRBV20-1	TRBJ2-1	CSASDPTSGNREQLF	TGCAGTGCTAGTGATCCGACTAGCGGGAACCGTGAGCAGCTCTTC